This section outlines one T cell receptor beta chain sequence together with its context. CDR1 is SNHLY, CDR2 FYNNEI, per germline. Trimming took 6 bases from V and 0 from J; bases not matched to a gene: 6. The CDR3 contains 15 residues. The data were produced by immunoSEQ multiplex PCR, yet TCRdb's version contains in-frame clones alone and is incomplete. The sample has about 260,000 clones, over 65% seen once. These data come from a study of blood T cell repertoires in COVID-19. The sequence was collected from a man aged 55 to 70 who had recovered from COVID-19. The sequencing input was peripheral blood. The chain is built from TRBV2 and TRBJ2-7, with 9 bases fitting TRBD1. The CDR3 DNA sequence: TGTGCCAGCAGGGCCGGGACAGGGAACTCCTACGAGCAGTACTTC. Translating gives CASRAGTGNSYEQYF.